This TCR beta chain was observed in a study of PD-L1 blockade in urothelial cancer (dated 2017 in TCRdb). For the wider study: All patients started therapy at some point between 2014 and 2016 and received atezolizumab 1,200 mg intravenously every 3 weeks. Pretreatment blood TCR-seq was available for about 30 patients, at least one posttreatment blood collection was obtained for around 25 patients, and tumor TCR-seq was available for around 25 patients. Durable clinical benefit meant progression-free survival longer than 6 months, and TCR features were also tested against progression-free and overall survival. TCR sequencing covered pretreatment tumor samples and matched, serially collected peripheral blood taken before and after atezolizumab treatment. An ECOG performance status of 0 or 1 was recorded for the patients, and 0 to 3 prior chemotherapy regimens had been received by the patients. About 85% of the roughly 29 patients were identified as males with urothelial cancer of bladder origin, and a prior smoking history was reported by 18 of 29 patients. Roughly 9 patients reached durable clinical benefit, while some 20 patients did not. Somatic, immune and clinical correlates of response to PD-L1 blockade with atezolizumab in urothelial cancer were the focus of an exploratory multi-omic analysis. Blood samples gave median yields of roughly 150,000 T cells and over 80,000 unique TCRs, along with a median clonality of around 0.08. Whole exome sequencing and RNA sequencing of pretreatment tumors were performed alongside TCR sequencing in the same patients. Blood samples were analyzed 3 weeks after the start of treatment (second dose) and 6 weeks after the start of treatment.

Overall study results and their limits: Because the sample size was small (n of about 30) and many exploratory analyses were performed, the results are intended to be hypothesis-generating. Improved progression-free and overall survival was associated with having pretreatment peripheral blood TCR clonality below the median. Patients with durable benefit showed greater expansion of tumor-associated TCR clones in peripheral blood 3 weeks after starting treatment (n ≈ 21, p = 0.022).

The V end gives up 6 bases and the J end 2 bases, leaving 6 bases in the junction not matched to a gene. CDR1 and CDR2, per the germline V gene, are SNHLY and FYNNEI. The CDR3 goes from the cysteine to the phenylalanine over 17 residues. Only the CDR3 DNA is retained, 51 bases long and in frame from the first base. The cohort included 25 to 30 patients with locally advanced or metastatic urothelial carcinoma who were treated at Memorial Sloan Kettering on a trial protocol. Peripheral blood mononuclear cells were collected from each patient pretreatment and during treatment, giving between 1 and 8 total time points per patient. The Qiagen DNeasy Blood extraction kit was used to purify genomic DNA from total PBMCs and tumor samples. Collected pretreatment and during treatment, PBMCs were isolated and stored as previously described. As regards this clone: Its cognate antigen has yet to be identified. The input lacks base qualities; no much larger clone sits a single base away.

Synthetic TCR analog templates were spiked into each PCR to estimate absolute template abundance from read counts. Using the immunoSEQ assay, TCRbeta CDR3 regions were amplified from genomic DNA with bias-controlled V and J gene primers. Sequencing of rearranged TCRbeta segments was done at approximately 20X coverage. The study's own analysis went as follows. Sequencing errors were corrected by clustering, and CDR3s were annotated against IMGT so that V, D and J genes could be assigned. Only productive TCRbeta rearrangements were used in downstream analyses, excluding out-of-frame or stop-codon sequences. To compute clonality, Shannon entropy was normalized by the log of the number of unique productive sequences and then subtracted from one. Clones differing between time points or between blood and tumor were identified using Fisher's exact test with Benjamini-Hochberg correction, with an adjusted p below 0.01 applied as the threshold. TCRdb holds this immuneACCESS table with in-frame rearrangements only. Some clones are missing; in checked studies, unresolved V genes explain under half, and the rest has no known cause. V, J and clone size were drawn from that table, and D and trimming were deduced from the DNA. Present in this sample are some 52,000 clones, approximately 77% of which were seen just once. In total, the top ten clones hold 3.6% of the sample.

The specimen was PBMCs, collected around atezolizumab (anti-PD-L1) treatment. The chain employs TRBV2 and TRBJ2-5; 16 junctional bases match TRBD2. This TCR derives from an older man with urothelial cancer. The nucleotide sequence reads as follows: TGTGCCAGCAGCGGAGGGACTAGCGGGAGGGGGCAAGAGACCCAGTACTTC. It translates to CASSGGTSGRGQETQYF.